The T cell receptor beta chain described here comes from a study of naive and memory T cell subsets. Both TRBC1 and TRBC2 were covered by a beta constant-region primer of two equimolar oligonucleotides. Each CDR3 protein gets one entry after TCRdb re-called the UMI-ligation and nested PCR reads with MiXCR. The sample records 120,000 to 150,000 distinct CDR3 sequences, around 15% being singletons. To note about this clonotype: What it binds is unknown.

Findings of the study overall: Diversity fell and Gini index rose from naive through CM, EM, EMRA. Over 95% of naive TCR sequences appeared only once after error correction, unlike memory subsets.

This CDR3 is built from 12 residues. The germline V gene encodes CDR1 DFQATT and CDR2 SNEGSKA (reference sequence). The V end was cut by 3 bases, the J end by 4 bases, with 8 bases between. The sequencing input was naive CD4+ T cells from blood. This sequence originates from a human donor in good health. The chain couples TRBV20-1 to TRBJ2-3; no firm D call. The CDR3 DNA reads TGCAGTGCTAGTCCGCGGCCAGATACGCAGTATTTT. It specifies CSASPRPDTQYF.